Listed below are T cell receptor beta chains from one sample, sequenced in a study of low-dose radiotherapy and immunotherapy resistance in tumors. Via MiXCR, TCRdb re-called the reads, giving one row per CDR3 protein. In the table there are around 80,000 distinct CDR3 sequences, around 17% of which are singletons. The sequencing used PBMCs, collected after low-dose radiotherapy plus immunotherapy. Source of these receptors: a male donor with prostate cancer. The CDR3 runs from the conserved cysteine through the conserved F or W. The order of the fields is J gene, clone size, D gene, V gene, CDR3 DNA, CDR3 protein. The D gene is left open where the match is weak. A clone size is listed for some rows: how often the clone was seen (once, few, many), or a class if it is expanded.

J: TRBJ1-5
size: many
D: .
V: TRBV20-1
DNA: TGCAGTGCTAGAGATCCCGGAAACAATCAGCCCCAGCATTTT
CDR3: CSARDPGNNQPQHF

J: TRBJ2-2
size: many
D: .
V: TRBV9
DNA: TGTGCCAGCAGCGTAGAACTCGCCACCGGGGAGCTGTTTTTT
CDR3: CASSVELATGELFF

J: TRBJ1-2
size: many
D: .
V: TRBV18
DNA: TGTGCCAGCTCACCATTCGGACAGCACTATGGCTACACCTTC
CDR3: CASSPFGQHYGYTF

J: TRBJ1-5
size: many
D: .
V: TRBV28
DNA: TGTGCCAGCAGCCTAGAGGGATATAGCAATCAGCCCCAGCATTTT
CDR3: CASSLEGYSNQPQHF

J: TRBJ2-6
size: many
D: .
V: TRBV29-1
DNA: TGCAGCGTTGTTGGGGGTTCGACTGGGGCCAACGTCCTGACTTTC
CDR3: CSVVGGSTGANVLTF

J: TRBJ2-1
size: .
D: TRBD2
V: TRBV11-1
DNA: TGTGCCAGCAGCCCACGGGACTACCTCTATAATGAGCAGTTCTTC
CDR3: CASSPRDYLYNEQFF

J: TRBJ1-1
size: many
D: .
V: TRBV2
DNA: TGTGCCAGCAGTGAAAGGGGTATGAACACTGAAGCTTTCTTT
CDR3: CASSERGMNTEAFF

J: TRBJ2-5
size: many
D: TRBD2
V: TRBV28
DNA: TGTGCCAGCAGTCTCTCGCGGGAGGCCCAAGAGACCCAGTACTTC
CDR3: CASSLSREAQETQYF

J: TRBJ2-7
size: .
D: TRBD2
V: TRBV5-3
DNA: TGTGCCAGCAGCTGGACTAGCGGGAGGGCCTACGAGCAGTACTTC
CDR3: CASSWTSGRAYEQYF

J: TRBJ2-1
size: many
D: .
V: TRBV11-3
DNA: TGTGCCAGCAGCTTATTTACGGGGTATGAGCAGTTCTTC
CDR3: CASSLFTGYEQFF

J: TRBJ2-7
size: many
D: TRBD1
V: TRBV19
DNA: TGTGCCAGCAAGAGGACAGGGGACGCCTACGAGCAGTACTTC
CDR3: CASKRTGDAYEQYF

J: TRBJ2-7
size: many
D: .
V: TRBV28
DNA: TGTGCCAGCAGATTTCGGACTGTGTCCTACGAGCAGTACTTC
CDR3: CASRFRTVSYEQYF

J: TRBJ1-1
size: .
D: TRBD1
V: TRBV11-2
DNA: TGTGCCAGCAGCACGACAGGGAGCGGCACTGAAGCTTTCTTT
CDR3: CASSTTGSGTEAFF

J: TRBJ2-5
size: many
D: TRBD2
V: TRBV20-1
DNA: TGCAGTGCTCTACTAGCGGGAGTGGAGACCCAGTACTTC
CDR3: CSALLAGVETQYF

J: TRBJ2-7
size: many
D: TRBD1
V: TRBV9
DNA: TGTGCCAGCAGCGTAGACCACACAGGGGTTTTCGAGCAGTACTTC
CDR3: CASSVDHTGVFEQYF

J: TRBJ2-2
size: many
D: .
V: TRBV24-1
DNA: TGTGCCACCGACAATTCAGCCAGTGGTTTCGGCACCGGGGAGCTGTTTTTT
CDR3: CATDNSASGFGTGELFF

J: TRBJ2-3
size: .
D: .
V: TRBV7-2
DNA: TGTGCCAGCAGCTTAGGCGGGGCTACGTCTAGCACAGATACGCAGTATTTT
CDR3: CASSLGGATSSTDTQYF

J: TRBJ2-3
size: many
D: .
V: TRBV20-1
DNA: TGCAGTGCGATTCAACAGTGGAGGCAGTATTTT
CDR3: CSAIQQWRQYF

J: TRBJ2-1
size: many
D: .
V: TRBV20-1
DNA: TGCAGTGCACCGGGACCCTATGAGCAGTTCTTC
CDR3: CSAPGPYEQFF

J: TRBJ2-3
size: .
D: TRBD1
V: TRBV11-2
DNA: TGTGCCAGCAGCCCTCGTTCGTGGACAGGAAACACAGATACGCAGTATTTT
CDR3: CASSPRSWTGNTDTQYF

J: TRBJ2-5
size: many
D: TRBD2
V: TRBV9
DNA: TGTGCCAGCAGCGTGGGACTAGCGGGACGGGAGACCCAGTACTTC
CDR3: CASSVGLAGRETQYF

J: TRBJ2-5
size: many
D: .
V: TRBV4-3
DNA: TGCGCCAGCAGCCAAGATTTAGCTGCGGGGAACCAAGAGACCCAGTACTTC
CDR3: CASSQDLAAGNQETQYF

J: TRBJ1-2
size: many
D: .
V: TRBV30
DNA: TGTGCCTGGAGGGAGAAGACAGTTAACTATGGCTACACCTTC
CDR3: CAWREKTVNYGYTF

J: TRBJ2-2
size: many
D: .
V: TRBV11-3
DNA: TGTGCCAGCAGCTTTAGCGGAGTCACCGGGGAGCTGTTTTTT
CDR3: CASSFSGVTGELFF

J: TRBJ2-7
size: many
D: TRBD1
V: TRBV7-2
DNA: TGTGCCAGCAGCCAGGACAGGGGGACCTACGAGCAGTACTTC
CDR3: CASSQDRGTYEQYF

J: TRBJ2-5
size: many
D: TRBD1
V: TRBV7-2
DNA: TGTGCCAGCAGCCTCACAGGGGAGAGAGTGGAGACCCAGTACTTC
CDR3: CASSLTGERVETQYF

J: TRBJ2-3
size: many
D: .
V: TRBV28
DNA: TGTGCCAGCAGGCCGGGGGGCGGGAGCCGAGATACGCAGTATTTT
CDR3: CASRPGGGSRDTQYF

J: TRBJ2-6
size: .
D: TRBD2
V: TRBV20-1
DNA: TGCAGTGCTCCTGGGGGGGCTGGGGCCAACGTCCTGACTTTC
CDR3: CSAPGGAGANVLTF

J: TRBJ2-2
size: .
D: .
V: TRBV7-2
DNA: TGTGCCAGCAGCCCCTTTAGGCCCGACACCGGGGAGCTGTTTTTT
CDR3: CASSPFRPDTGELFF

J: TRBJ2-2
size: .
D: .
V: TRBV28
DNA: TGTGCCAGCAGTTTATTGGCTAGCTTGAACACCGGGGAGCTGTTTTTT
CDR3: CASSLLASLNTGELFF

J: TRBJ2-3
size: many
D: .
V: TRBV7-2
DNA: TGTGCCAGCAGCCACAGGGAGCCTACGCAGTATTTT
CDR3: CASSHREPTQYF

J: TRBJ1-2
size: many
D: TRBD1
V: TRBV5-1
DNA: TGCGCCAGCAGCTTGTCTGGGGACAGGGCCTATGGCTACACCTTC
CDR3: CASSLSGDRAYGYTF

J: TRBJ2-3
size: many
D: TRBD1
V: TRBV28
DNA: TGTGCCAGCCGCGATTCAGGGGGAAGCACAGATACGCAGTATTTT
CDR3: CASRDSGGSTDTQYF

J: TRBJ1-1
size: .
D: .
V: TRBV7-2
DNA: TGTGCCAGCAGCTTAAACTCGGCTTTCTTT
CDR3: CASSLNSAFF

J: TRBJ2-1
size: many
D: .
V: TRBV2
DNA: TGTGCCAGCAGTGACGGGGAGCAGTTCTTC
CDR3: CASSDGEQFF

J: TRBJ1-5
size: many
D: .
V: TRBV19
DNA: TGTGCCAGTAGTACGATCAGTGGGGCCAATCAGCCCCAGCATTTT
CDR3: CASSTISGANQPQHF

J: TRBJ1-6
size: many
D: .
V: TRBV6-5
DNA: TGTGCCAGCAGTTACTCGCTATACCGGGACGCCAACCTCCACTTT
CDR3: CASSYSLYRDANLHF

J: TRBJ2-1
size: many
D: TRBD2
V: TRBV6-2/TRBV6-3
DNA: TGTGCCAGCAGTCGCCTAGCGGGAGGGATAGATGAGCAGTTCTTC
CDR3: CASSRLAGGIDEQFF

J: TRBJ1-2
size: many
D: TRBD1
V: TRBV10-3
DNA: TGTGCCATCACCGAGGACAGGGTCTATGGCTACACCTTC
CDR3: CAITEDRVYGYTF

J: TRBJ2-7
size: .
D: .
V: TRBV5-5
DNA: TGTGCCAGCAGCTTGGAGGGCAGCTTCACCTACGAGCAGTACTTC
CDR3: CASSLEGSFTYEQYF